Listed here are 26 T cell receptor beta chains from one sample, sequenced in a study of cytomegalovirus exposure and HLA in healthy donors. Researchers ran the PCR with 60 Vbeta and 13 Jbeta primers. Profiled with immunoSEQ multiplex PCR; TCRdb holds only in-frame clones, not every one. The sample lists approximately 54,000 clones, approximately 77% seen once, with 3% in the top ten. The source material was PBMCs. The receptors come from a woman under 30 in good health and CMV-seronegative.

Here the CDR3 reads CASSQVDPGTSGYNEQFF. Here the CDR3 DNA reads TGCGCCAGCAGCCAAGTCGACCCTGGGACTAGCGGCTACAATGAGCAGTTCTTC. This chain uses TRBV4-1 with TRBJ2-1, with 11 bases identical to TRBD2. After removal of 1 base from V and 3 bases from J, the junction contained 8 bases not matched to a gene. Germline values: CDR1 MGHRA, CDR2 YSYEKL. This CDR3 spans 18 amino acids.

The chain couples TRBV5-1 to TRBJ2-5, with a weak D call TRBD1 (6 bases). Looked up from germline, CDR1 is SGHRS and CDR2 is YFSETQ. CDR3 size: 14 residues. The V and J ends lost 7 bases and 5 bases respectively, with 18 bases between them. This CDR3 reads CASAARGLGETQYF. The DNA for the CDR3 is TGCGCCAGCGCGGCCAGGGGATTGGGGGAGACCCAGTACTTC.

This clone was observed a handful of times. Other nucleotide sequences in the sample specify the same CDR3. V usage is TRBV19 and J usage is TRBJ1-1; D gene ambiguous. With 5 bases removed from V and 1 base from J, the gap between germline ends came to 8 bases. Germline V gene lookup returns CDR1 LNHDA and CDR2 SQIVND (reference sequence). The CDR3 consists of 13 residues. The CDR3 DNA sequence: TGTGCCAGTAGTCCCACACAGAACACTGAAGCTTTCTTT. Amino acid sequence: CASSPTQNTEAFF.

The chain links TRBV6-1 to TRBJ1-2; perhaps TRBD1 as D (6 bases). Germline CDR1 and CDR2: MNHNS and SASEGT. This CDR3 region has 12 residues. The V and J ends lost 4 bases and 4 bases respectively, with 7 bases between them. CDR3 loop: CASSGRGYGYTF. The CDR3 DNA reads as TGTGCCAGCAGTGGCAGGGGCTATGGCTACACCTTC.

V gene TRBV27 combines with J gene TRBJ2-1, with D maybe TRBD1 (6 bases). Germline V gene sequence: CDR1 MNHEY, CDR2 SMNVEV (reference sequence). CDR3 size: 15 residues. Trimming removed 1 base from V and 2 bases from J, with 9 bases in between. CDR3 sequence reads: CASSLYRTAYNEQFF. CDR3 DNA: TGTGCCAGCAGTTTATACCGGACAGCCTACAATGAGCAGTTCTTC.

This clone was observed a handful of times. This sequence joins TRBV9 and TRBJ2-7, with TRBD1 matching over 11 bases. Trimming took 0 bases from V and 5 from J; bases not matched to a gene: 7. The CDR3 length is 16 residues. Per the germline V gene, CDR1 is SGDLS and CDR2 is YYNGEE. The CDR3 bases are TGTGCCAGCAGCGTAGGGCCGGGACAGGGGGGGGACGAGCAGTACTTC. Its translation: CASSVGPGQGGDEQYF. Based on the CDR3 plus reference TRBV9 and TRBJ2-7, the full variable domain is DSGVTQTPKHLITATGQRVTLRCSPRSGDLSVYWYQQSLDQGLQFLIQYYNGEERAKGNILERFSAQQFPDLHSELNLSSLELGDSALYFCASSVGPGQGGDEQYFGPGTRLTVT.

The V and J genes are TRBV29-1 and TRBJ2-1; TRBD1 aligns across 7 bases. The CDR3 contains 13 residues. CDR1 and CDR2 from the germline V gene are SQVTM and ANQGSEA. After removal of 7 bases from V and 9 bases from J, the junction contained 12 bases not matched to a gene. The CDR3 DNA reads as TGCAGCGCCGAAGAGGGGGCGCCCTCTGAGCAGTTCTTC. Translating it yields CSAEEGAPSEQFF.

The chain joins TRBV7-9 to TRBJ1-2, with TRBD1 matching over 8 bases. This CDR3 is built from 15 residues. CDR1 is SEHNR, CDR2 FQNEAQ, per germline (reference sequence). Trimming cost V 3 bases and J 8 bases; bases outside gene matches: 11. CDR3 region: CASSFGTGPGGGYTF. CDR3 DNA sequence: TGTGCCAGCAGCTTTGGGACAGGTCCGGGAGGCGGCTACACCTTC.

This clone was observed a handful of times. V and J are TRBV23-1 and TRBJ1-1; D not certain. TRBV23-1 is an ORF, with its function uncertain. V lost 0 bases and J 0 bases, leaving 14 bases between the germline ends. This CDR3 contains 17 residues. In nucleotides, the CDR3 is TGCGCCAGCAGTCAATCGAAGGAGAGGCAAATGAACACTGAAGCTTTCTTT. Amino acid sequence: CASSQSKERQMNTEAFF.

This chain uses TRBV11-2 with TRBJ2-2, with D tentatively TRBD2 (5 bases). Looked up from germline, CDR1 is SGHAT and CDR2 is FQNNGV. Trimming shortened V by 4 bases and J by 6 bases, and 9 bases separated the two germline ends. The CDR3 runs 13 residues. The CDR3 spells CASSSVRAGELFF. CDR3 nucleotides: TGTGCCAGCAGCTCGGTGAGGGCCGGGGAGCTGTTTTTT.

The CDR3 is CASSDEGGSTDTQYF. CDR3 DNA: TGTGCCAGCAGTGACGAGGGAGGGTCCACAGATACGCAGTATTTT. The chain recombines TRBV6-4 with TRBJ2-3; 7 nucleotides line up with TRBD2. The V gene's germline CDR1 is MRHNA and CDR2 SNTAGT. The CDR3 spans 15 residues. Unmatched junction bases numbered 4, after V lost 2 bases and J lost 2 bases.

This rearrangement joins TRBV7-3 to TRBJ2-1; 9 positions match TRBD2. CDR3 length equals 15 residues. Germline V gene data show CDR1 as SGHTA and CDR2 as FQGTGA. With V trimmed by 5 bases and J by 6 bases, 8 bases remained unmatched. Written as DNA, the CDR3 is TGTGCCAGCAGCCCCCACAGCGGGGGGCGCAATGAGCAGTTCTTC. It codes for CASSPHSGGRNEQFF.

The rearrangement links TRBV4-1 to TRBJ2-7; 8 nucleotides line up with TRBD1. With V trimmed by 3 bases and J by 0 bases, 10 bases remained unmatched. This CDR3 is 17 amino acids long. Germline assignment: CDR1 MGHRA and CDR2 YSYEKL. The CDR3 here is CASSQGPGQAGSYEQYF. The CDR3 region has the DNA TGCGCCAGCAGCCAGGGACCGGGACAGGCAGGCTCCTACGAGCAGTACTTC.

The V and J genes are TRBV19 and TRBJ1-5, with TRBD1 matching 9 bases. V trimming: 4 bases; J trimming: 2 bases; junction bases outside the gene matches: 15. Germline V gene lookup returns CDR1 LNHDA and CDR2 SQIVND (reference sequence). The CDR3 is 19 amino acids. Here the CDR3 reads CASSTSRPGTGFGNQPQHF. The CDR3 coding sequence is TGTGCCAGTAGTACCTCACGTCCCGGGACAGGGTTTGGCAATCAGCCCCAGCATTTT.

The rearrangement links TRBV19 to TRBJ1-5; D is possibly TRBD1 (5 bases). Germline lookup yields CDR1 LNHDA and CDR2 SQIVND (reference sequence). V lost 0 bases and J 7 bases, leaving 16 bases between the germline ends. This CDR3 has 16 residues. The CDR3 coding sequence is TGTGCCAGTAGTATAGATCCGGCAGGGTTGCTCCAGCCCCAGCATTTT. Translation: CASSIDPAGLLQPQHF.

The chain links TRBV6-6 to TRBJ1-4, with 7 bases matching TRBD1. Per germline, CDR1 MNHNY and CDR2 SVGAGI (reference sequence). This CDR3 is built from 12 residues. V shed 8 bases and J 8 bases; nucleotides not matched to a gene: 5. CDR3: CASGQGEEKLFF. The CDR3 nucleotides read TGTGCCAGCGGTCAGGGGGAAGAAAAACTGTTTTTT.

J is TRBJ2-7 and V is TRBV19; D gene uncertain. The CDR3 is 13 amino acids. V gave up 8 bases and J gave up 1 base, with 12 bases separating them. Germline V gene data show CDR1 as LNHDA and CDR2 as SQIVND (reference sequence). Written as DNA, the CDR3 is TGTGCCAGTGGCCACCGGGTTTCCTACGAGCAGTACTTC. As protein: CASGHRVSYEQYF.

The chain combines TRBV27 with TRBJ1-1; a possible D gene is TRBD1 (6 bases). Trimming pared 2 bases from V and 9 bases from J, leaving 13 bases between. The germline V gene has CDR1 MNHEY and CDR2 SMNVEV (reference sequence). The CDR3 totals 13 residues. Here the CDR3 reads CASSLSQGNKAFF. The CDR3 coding sequence is TGTGCCAGCAGTTTAAGTCAGGGGAACAAAGCTTTCTTT.

The genes are TRBV5-1 and TRBJ2-3; D is unresolved. V was shortened by 4 bases and J by 2 bases, with 11 bases between the two germline ends. The CDR3 is 14 residues long. Germline V gene lookup returns CDR1 SGHRS and CDR2 YFSETQ. CDR3 in amino acids: CASSPGMITDTQYF. The CDR3, as DNA: TGCGCCAGCAGCCCCGGTATGATCACAGATACGCAGTATTTT.

J is TRBJ1-1 and V is TRBV4-1; TRBD1 matches 7 bases. This CDR3 has 15 amino acids. Germline assignment: CDR1 MGHRA and CDR2 YSYEKL. The ends lost 3 bases at V and 1 base at J; junction bases unmatched: 5. In DNA, the CDR3 is TGCGCCAGCAGCCACCCCAGACAGGGGAACACTGAAGCTTTCTTT. This codes for CASSHPRQGNTEAFF.

The chain couples TRBV10-3 to TRBJ1-2; weak D call: TRBD1 (6 bases). V lost 3 bases, J lost 5 bases, and 19 bases lay in between. The V gene's germline CDR1 is ENHRY and CDR2 SYGVKD. The CDR3 is 16 amino acids. The CDR3 protein is CAISDGGALIGYGYTF. Written as DNA, the CDR3 is TGTGCCATCAGTGACGGGGGGGCGCTAATTGGGTATGGCTACACCTTC.

This clone was seen only once. The chain combines TRBV27 with TRBJ1-2, with D maybe TRBD1 (5 bases). V lost 3 bases and J lost 4, with 15 bases in between. Germline V lookup: CDR1 MNHEY, CDR2 SMNVEV (reference sequence). This CDR3 is built from 15 residues. The CDR3 bases are TGTGCCAGCAGTTTGAGAGGAGGGGCCCGCTATGGCTACACCTTC. Encoded protein: CASSLRGGARYGYTF.

The gene calls are TRBV6-1 and TRBJ2-7; 11 nucleotides line up with TRBD2. V was clipped by 6 bases and J by 3 bases; unmatched bases: 4. CDR3 length equals 14 residues. In germline, CDR1 is MNHNS, CDR2 SASEGT. This CDR3 reads CASSAGLADYEQYF. The CDR3 region has the DNA TGTGCCAGCAGCGCGGGACTAGCGGACTACGAGCAGTACTTC.

This CDR3 is CASSTVTGFGVSGNTIYF. The CDR3 DNA is TGTGCCAGCAGTACCGTCACAGGGTTCGGGGTCTCTGGAAACACCATATATTTT. The chain joins TRBV27 to TRBJ1-3, with D maybe TRBD1 (6 bases). The CDR3 spans 18 residues. Germline-derived CDR1 and CDR2 are MNHEY and SMNVEV (reference sequence). Trimming stripped 5 bases from V and 0 bases from J, with 20 bases between.

The chain employs TRBV18 and TRBJ2-7; 10 bases fit TRBD2. The junction had 8 bases not matched to a gene; V was cut back by 6 bases and J by 0 bases. Germline V lookup: CDR1 KGHSH, CDR2 LQKENI. The CDR3 length is 16 residues. The CDR3 DNA is TGTGCCAGCTCCCCTGGGACTAGCGAGATCTCCTACGAGCAGTACTTC. Translating it yields CASSPGTSEISYEQYF.

In its sample, this clone was seen once. The rearrangement links TRBV7-9 to TRBJ2-7; the D gene is possibly TRBD1 (6 bases). Germline loops: CDR1 SEHNR, CDR2 FQNEAQ (reference sequence). Trimming removed 6 bases at V and 0 bases at J, with 18 bases between. The CDR3 has 16 residues. The CDR3 sequence is CASSRITGLLSYEQYF. CDR3 sequence (DNA): TGTGCCAGCAGTCGAATTACAGGGCTTCTCTCCTACGAGCAGTACTTC.